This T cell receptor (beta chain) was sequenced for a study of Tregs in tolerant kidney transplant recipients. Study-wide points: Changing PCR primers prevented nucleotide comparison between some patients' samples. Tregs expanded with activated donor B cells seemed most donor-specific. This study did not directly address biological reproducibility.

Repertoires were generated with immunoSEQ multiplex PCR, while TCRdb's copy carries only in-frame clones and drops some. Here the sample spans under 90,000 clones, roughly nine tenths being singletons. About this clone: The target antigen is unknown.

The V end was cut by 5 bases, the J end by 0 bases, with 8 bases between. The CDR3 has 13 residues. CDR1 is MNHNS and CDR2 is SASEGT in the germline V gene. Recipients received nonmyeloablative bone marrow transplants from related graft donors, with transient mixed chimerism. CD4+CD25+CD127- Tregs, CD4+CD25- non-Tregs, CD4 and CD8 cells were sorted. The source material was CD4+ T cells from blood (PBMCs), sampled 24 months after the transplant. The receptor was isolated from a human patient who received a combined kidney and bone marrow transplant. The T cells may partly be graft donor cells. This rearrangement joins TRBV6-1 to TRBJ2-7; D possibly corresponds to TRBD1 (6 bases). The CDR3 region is CASSRGHSYEQYF. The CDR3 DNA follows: TGTGCCAGCAGTAGGGGACACTCCTACGAGCAGTACTTC.